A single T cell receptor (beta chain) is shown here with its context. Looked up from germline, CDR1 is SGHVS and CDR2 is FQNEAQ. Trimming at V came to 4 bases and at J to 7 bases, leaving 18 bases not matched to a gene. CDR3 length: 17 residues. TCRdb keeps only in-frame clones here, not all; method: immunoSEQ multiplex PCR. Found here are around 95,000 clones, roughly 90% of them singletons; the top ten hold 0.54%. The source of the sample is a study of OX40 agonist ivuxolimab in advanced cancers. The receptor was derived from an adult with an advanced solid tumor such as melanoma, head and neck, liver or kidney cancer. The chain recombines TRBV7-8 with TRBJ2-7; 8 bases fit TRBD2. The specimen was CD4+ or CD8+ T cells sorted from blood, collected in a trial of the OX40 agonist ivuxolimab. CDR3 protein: CASSYQTYPGGRGEQYF. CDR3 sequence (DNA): TGTGCCAGCAGCTACCAGACTTACCCGGGAGGGCGCGGGGAGCAGTACTTC.